This T cell receptor (beta chain) was identified in a study of blood T cell repertoires in COVID-19. Deletions cut 9 bases from V and 2 bases from J, with 29 bases between. This CDR3 comprises 18 residues. Germline lookup yields CDR1 ENHRY and CDR2 SYGVKD. This table comes from immunoSEQ multiplex PCR, and its TCRdb copy is limited to in-frame clones, with some not included. The repertoire has about 220,000 clones, about 80% of them found once; the top ten carry roughly 2.3%. The TCR was taken from a woman aged 55-70 years with acute or convalescent COVID-19. The sequenced material came from peripheral blood. The chain uses TRBV10-3 and TRBJ2-7; TRBD2 is a possible D gene (5 bases). The CDR3: CAMLGKGLHQNRTYEQYF. The DNA of the CDR3 is TGTGCCATGCTCGGGAAGGGTCTACACCAGAATAGAACCTACGAGCAGTACTTC.